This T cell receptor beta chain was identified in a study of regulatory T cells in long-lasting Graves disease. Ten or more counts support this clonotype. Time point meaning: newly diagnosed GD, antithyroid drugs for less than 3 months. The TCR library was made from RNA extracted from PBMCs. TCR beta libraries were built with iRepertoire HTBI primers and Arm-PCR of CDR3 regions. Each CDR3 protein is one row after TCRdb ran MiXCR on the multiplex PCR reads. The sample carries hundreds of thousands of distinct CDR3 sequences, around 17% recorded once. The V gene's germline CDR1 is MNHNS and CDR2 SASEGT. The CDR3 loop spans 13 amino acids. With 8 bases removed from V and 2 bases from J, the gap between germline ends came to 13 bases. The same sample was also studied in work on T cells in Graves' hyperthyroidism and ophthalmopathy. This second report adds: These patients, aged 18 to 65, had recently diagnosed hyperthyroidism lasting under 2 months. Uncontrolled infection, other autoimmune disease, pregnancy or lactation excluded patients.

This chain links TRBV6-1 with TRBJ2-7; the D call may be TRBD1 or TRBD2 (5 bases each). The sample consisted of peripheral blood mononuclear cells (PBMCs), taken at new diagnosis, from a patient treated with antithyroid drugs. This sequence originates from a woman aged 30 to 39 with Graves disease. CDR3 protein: CASVGTPTYEQYF. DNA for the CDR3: TGTGCCAGCGTGGGGACCCCGACCTACGAGCAGTACTTC.